These 10 T cell receptor delta chains were all obtained from the same sample, sequenced in a study of gamma-delta chains in newborns, infants, children. TCRdb used CATT to re-call clones from the reads. The repertoire consists of just under 9,500 delta-chain clones, with approximately 22% occurring once and the leading ten covering about 4.2%. Sequenced material: blood. These receptors all stem from a child who was a newborn, infant or young child, either healthy, febrile or measles-vaccinated (not recorded which).

This clone has only a few counts. V is TRDV2 and J is TRDJ1, with D possibly TRDD2 on 5 matching bases. The germline CDR1 and CDR2 sequences are GEAIGNYY and EKD. The CDR3 consists of 21 residues. Trimming took 5 bases from V and 0 from J, leaving 33 bases between them. CDR3 bases: TGTGCCTGTGGCAAGGTTCATGCGGGGTCCGTCCTTCTTGAGTACACCGATAAACTCATCTTT. Protein product: CACGKVHAGSVLLEYTDKLIF.

The chain has TRDV2 and TRDJ1, with 9 bases fitting TRDD3. The junction had 20 bases not matched to a gene; V was cut back by 4 bases and J by 0 bases. The CDR3 has 20 amino acids. Per germline, CDR1 GEAIGNYY and CDR2 EKD. In DNA, the CDR3 is TGTGCCTGTGAGAGCATGTCCCCAACTGGGGGACTCGTTTACACCGATAAACTCATCTTT. Translating it yields CACESMSPTGGLVYTDKLIF.

This clone is classed as medium-sized. The chain links TRDV2 to TRDJ1, with 10 bases identical to TRDD3. The germline V gene has CDR1 GEAIGNYY and CDR2 EKD. Trimming took 0 bases from V and 3 from J; bases not matched to a gene: 12. The CDR3 has 18 amino acids. CDR3 in amino acids: CACDTVTSTGGLADKLIF. CDR3 nucleotide sequence: TGTGCCTGTGACACCGTGACGTCTACTGGGGGATTAGCCGATAAACTCATCTTT.

A few counts support this clone. The germline gene is not matched at one end of the junction; a read error may be the cause. The chain links TRDV2 to TRDJ1; 8 bases are shared with TRDD3. Germline values: CDR1 GEAIGNYY, CDR2 EKD. This CDR3 region has 15 residues. CDR3 residues: CAWDTVSGDTSELIF. The CDR3 region has the DNA TGTGCCTGGGACACCGTCAGTGGGGATACCTCAGAGCTCATCTTT.

A single count supports this clone. Different DNA sequences within this sample yield the same CDR3. The chain carries TRDV2 and TRDJ1, with 7 bases fitting TRDD3. In germline, CDR1 is GEAIGNYY, CDR2 EKD. After removal of 0 bases from V and 2 bases from J, the junction contained 11 bases not matched to a gene. The length of the CDR3 is 17 residues. The CDR3 nucleotides are TGTGCCTGTGACACCGTAGGGGGATCGGACCCTACCGATAAACTCATCTTT. Translating gives CACDTVGGSDPTDKLIF.

This clone was counted between two and nine times. The V gene is TRAV29/DV5, the J gene TRDJ1, with TRDD3 as a possible D gene (6 bases). Trimming pared 0 bases from V and 3 bases from J, leaving 36 bases between. Germline V gene lookup returns CDR1 NSMFDY and CDR2 ISSIKDK. The CDR3 sequence is 22 residues long. The CDR3 region is CAASAASRARGLLGNGADKLIF. CDR3 DNA sequence: TGTGCAGCAAGCGCCGCGTCGCGTGCGCGGGGATTGCTGGGGAACGGGGCCGATAAACTCATCTTT.

The rearrangement links TRDV2 to TRDJ1; 9 positions match TRDD3. Germline values: CDR1 GEAIGNYY, CDR2 EKD. This CDR3 comprises 26 residues. After removal of 0 bases from V and 0 bases from J, the junction contained 34 bases not matched to a gene. The CDR3 is CACDTLQPTDSAAPFTGGPNTDKLIF. The DNA for the CDR3 is TGTGCCTGTGACACCTTACAACCTACAGATTCGGCGGCCCCCTTTACTGGGGGACCTAACACCGATAAACTCATCTTT.

The chain carries TRDV2 and TRDJ1; D remains unclear. V was cut by 2 bases and J by 2 bases, with 8 bases left in between. CDR3 length: 13 amino acids. Germline assignment: CDR1 GEAIGNYY and CDR2 EKD. The CDR3 sequence is CACDKLLTDKLIF. Written as DNA, the CDR3 is TGTGCCTGTGACAAATTACTAACCGATAAACTCATCTTT.

This clone is labeled as medium-sized (0.01 to 0.1%). This rearrangement joins TRDV2 to TRDJ1; possibly TRDD3 for D (6 bases). The CDR3 totals 17 residues. V shed 0 bases and J shed 4 bases, with 20 bases lying between them. Germline values: CDR1 GEAIGNYY, CDR2 EKD. For the CDR3, the DNA is TGTGCCTGTGACACCGTAGGAGGGGGACCCCGCCTCGATAAACTCATCTTT. Protein product: CACDTVGGGPRLDKLIF.

This clone was seen a few times. Different DNA sequences within this sample yield the same CDR3. The rearrangement links TRDV2 to TRDJ1, with 10 bases fitting TRDD3. The CDR3 runs to 15 residues. Germline loops: CDR1 GEAIGNYY, CDR2 EKD. The ends lost 1 base at V and 2 bases at J; junction bases unmatched: 3. The CDR3 nucleotides are TGTGCCTGTGACACTTTACTGGGGGATACCGATAAACTCATCTTT. Protein product: CACDTLLGDTDKLIF.